This record covers a single T cell receptor (beta chain). This clonotype was detected ten times or more. Its antigen remains unidentified. No clone much larger than this one lies a single base away; base qualities are absent. The library came from 5' RACE. Sequencing was carried out with an Illumina HiSeq 2500. A second PCR of about 7 to 12 cycles was run with a J-beta primer mix and a sample-barcoded 5' primer. A template-switch 5' adaptor carrying 12 random nucleotides introduced a unique molecular identifier onto each TCR beta cDNA molecule. Each sample yielded at least 3 million CDR3-containing paired-end reads. First-strand cDNA synthesis was performed from all RNA using the Mint cDNA synthesis kit, with priming by a TRBC-specific oligonucleotide. Following uracil-DNA glycosylase treatment, all cDNA underwent a first 18-cycle PCR with the universal primers M1SS and BC2_uni_R. The source study handled its data this way. For normalization, 1 million high-quality reads, each with a distinct molecular identifier, were randomly selected from each sample. Reads with shared molecular identifiers were discarded instead of being binned into consensus sequences. MiTCR, set to a Q25 quality threshold and the strictest error-elimination algorithm, was used for CDR3 identification, clonotype clustering and error correction. A nonparametric unseen species model with Euler transformation was used to estimate a lower bound on total TCR beta diversity. TCRdb reran the public reads through fastp at Q25 and MiXCR, keeping productive beta chains. Each CDR3 protein gets just one entry, which takes the most common genes and DNA from the rows behind it. The V and J calls, along with clone size, are taken from TCRdb and not from the paper's own processing. For this sample there are 910,000 or so distinct CDR3 sequences; 45% to 60% appear just once. 20% to 25% of the sample is in the top ten clones.

This specimen belongs to a study of blood T cells in healthy people across ages (dated by TCRdb to about 2015). Regarding the complete study: In model experiments, template switching captured about one uniquely barcoded TCR beta cDNA molecule for every two T cells. Using the same blood draw, the study looked at two additional independent replicas of 1 million unique cDNA reads for two donors, one aged 18 to 30 and the other aged 80 or older. To avoid experimental bias, donors of different ages were distributed randomly across sequencing lanes. The study measured age-related changes in TCR beta repertoire diversity using deep sequencing normalized with unique cDNA molecular identifiers. The donors were split into four age groups: young (average around 16 years), middle-aged (39), aged (roughly 68) and long-lived (approximately 80).

Donors were 39 systemically healthy Caucasian individuals from Russia aged roughly 6 to 90 years. Each donor gave ten milliliters of peripheral blood, collected into EDTA-treated Vacutainer tubes. Ficoll-Paque density-gradient centrifugation was used to isolate PBMCs, with at least 6.5 million obtained per sample. Trizol reagent was used to extract total RNA from PBMCs, with at least 5.5 micrograms per sample. For every donor, flow cytometry on a PBMC aliquot measured the percentage of naive CD45RAhigh/CD27high T cells. The full study reports these points: The CMV infection status of donors was not known, potentially confounding age-related changes in expanded clonotypes. Conclusive comparison of naive and antigen-experienced compartments was prevented by the profiling of bulk unsorted PBMCs. The long-lived group showed more naive CD4+ T cells, fewer expanded clones and increased TCR diversity than the aged group, suggesting age selection. Estimates of total diversity based on one million sequenced T cells were considered lower bounds and underestimates. As age increased, observed TCR beta diversity per million T cells dropped in a roughly linear way, and a significant reduction was already evident by age 40. A strong correlation was found between observed TCR beta diversity and the percentage of naive T cells measured by flow cytometry.

The germline V gene yields SGHTA for CDR1 and FQGNSA for CDR2. At the junction V is shortened by 5 bases and J by 3 bases, with 11 bases in between. Including cysteine and phenylalanine, the CDR3 has 13 amino acids. The sequence is cut down to CDR3 DNA, 39 bases in frame from base 1. The chain is made from TRBV7-2 and TRBJ2-7; the D call could be TRBD1 or TRBD2, with each sharing 5 bases. Sample: blood. The receptor was isolated from a woman in her sixties in good health. The DNA sequence is as follows: TGTGCCAGCAGCCGGGACCGCAGCTACGAGCAGTACTTC. It translates to CASSRDRSYEQYF.